This T cell receptor beta chain was profiled in a study of cytomegalovirus exposure and HLA in healthy donors. This clone occurred once. Its antigen is not identified. Trimming cost V 3 bases and J 3 bases, with 14 bases left between them. This CDR3 is 15 amino acids long. The germline gives CDR1 GTSNPN, CDR2 SVGIG (reference sequence). Points from the study as a whole: Previous analysis showed most TCR beta V segments were productive about 87% or about 30% of the time. Overall, roughly 150 TCR beta chains were annotated as cytomegalovirus-associated.

Primers for the PCR totalled 60 Vbeta and 13 Jbeta. The repertoire was sequenced with immunoSEQ multiplex PCR; TCRdb's copy has only in-frame clones and lacks some. The sample has about 130,000 clones, over 65% seen once. This chain connects TRBV30 to TRBJ1-4, with D perhaps matching TRBD1 (5 bases). The TCR comes from a man aged 45-60 years in good health and CMV-seronegative. The sequencing sample was made of PBMCs. CDR3 DNA sequence: TGTGCCTGGAGCGAAAAAGGCAGGGCTAATGAAAAACTGTTTTTT. Encoded protein: CAWSEKGRANEKLFF.